This passage covers 30 T cell receptor beta chains from one sample sequenced in a study of a mutant IDH1 vaccine in newly diagnosed glioma. The assay was immunoSEQ multiplex PCR, and TCRdb's table has in-frame clones only and misses some. In the table there are 40,000 to 50,000 clones, around 85% of which are singletons. Time point meaning: week 5, during vaccination. Every vaccine dose comprised 300 ug of mutant IDH1 20-mer peptide plus topical imiquimod. Antigens of these TCRs are unknown. Sequences were derived from PBMCs, sampled from a glioma patient whose treatment included an IDH1 peptide vaccine. The receptors stem from a man aged 35 to 55 with glioma.

This sequence joins TRBV12-5 and TRBJ1-1, with D uncertain. Trimming took off 1 base at V and 3 bases at J, with 12 bases between the two ends. In germline, CDR1 is LGHNT, CDR2 FRNRAP. The CDR3 covers 15 residues. CDR3 region: CASGLAYTGDTEAFF. The CDR3 DNA sequence: TGTGCTAGTGGTTTGGCCTACACCGGGGACACTGAAGCTTTCTTT.

The chain employs TRBV7-2 and TRBJ2-6; no clear D gene. V lost 3 bases to trimming and J lost 0 bases, with 3 bases between them. Germline V lookup: CDR1 SGHTA, CDR2 FQGNSA. CDR3 size: 14 residues. The CDR3 region is CASSFSSGANVLTF. The CDR3, as DNA: TGTGCCAGCAGCTTCAGCTCTGGGGCCAACGTCCTGACTTTC.

The V call is TRBV5-1, the J call TRBJ1-4; D call uncertain. The CDR3 has 14 residues. With 6 bases removed from V and 0 bases from J, the gap between germline ends came to 9 bases. The germline V gene has CDR1 SGHRS and CDR2 YFSETQ. The CDR3 reads CASTGSPTNEKLFF. The CDR3 DNA reads as TGCGCCAGCACTGGGAGCCCAACTAATGAAAAACTGTTTTTT.

This chain joins TRBV4-1 and TRBJ1-2; D is unclear. The germline gives CDR1 MGHRA, CDR2 YSYEKL. Trimming cost V 0 bases and J 3 bases, with 14 bases left between them. The CDR3 extends over 16 amino acids. The CDR3 spells CASSQDGSTGDYGYTF. CDR3 in DNA: TGCGCCAGCAGCCAAGATGGTTCGACCGGGGACTATGGCTACACCTTC.

The rearrangement uses TRBV5-1 and TRBJ1-1, with a possible D match to TRBD1 (6 bases). The CDR3 covers 16 residues. The V gene's germline CDR1 is SGHRS and CDR2 YFSETQ. V lost 4 bases and J 1 base, leaving 17 bases between the germline ends. The CDR3 loop is CASSPERGRGNTEAFF. The CDR3 DNA sequence: TGCGCCAGCAGCCCAGAGCGGGGCAGGGGGAACACTGAAGCTTTCTTT. The variable domain in full, with the rest retrieved from reference TRBV5-1 and TRBJ1-1, is KAGVTQTPRYLIKTRGQQVTLSCSPISGHRSVSWYQQTPGQGLQFLFEYFSETQRNKGNFPGRFSGRQFSNSRSEMNVSTLELGDSALYLCASSPERGRGNTEAFFGQGTRLTVV.

V gene TRBV10-2 combines with J gene TRBJ1-4; 8 bases match TRBD1. Germline V CDR1 and CDR2: WSHSY, SAAADI. The V and J ends lost 6 bases and 8 bases, in that order; junction bases with no gene match: 8. The CDR3 totals 14 residues. Written as DNA, the CDR3 is TGCGCCAGCAGCCTGGGACAGGCGAACGAAAAACTGTTTTTT. Translated: CASSLGQANEKLFF.

The chain employs TRBV2 and TRBJ2-5; 10 bases are a match to TRBD2. Looked up from germline, CDR1 is SNHLY and CDR2 is FYNNEI. The CDR3 is made up of 15 amino acids. Trimming took 7 bases from V and 6 from J; bases not matched to a gene: 11. DNA for the CDR3: TGTGCCAGCAATCCGGGAGCTAGCGGGAGACAGACCCAGTACTTC. Amino acid sequence: CASNPGASGRQTQYF. Full variable domain (missing parts from reference TRBV2 and TRBJ2-5): EPEVTQTPSHQVTQMGQEVILRCVPISNHLYFYWYRQILGQKVEFLVSFYNNEISEKSEIFDDQFSVERPDGSNFTLKIRSTKLEDSAMYFCASNPGASGRQTQYFGPGTRLLVL.

The chain is built from TRBV2 and TRBJ2-3; D unresolved. CDR1 and CDR2 (germline): SNHLY, FYNNEI. Trimming removed 8 bases from V and 3 bases from J, with 15 bases in between. The length of the CDR3 is 14 residues. Here the CDR3 DNA reads TGTGCCAGCGCCTTTTTGTTGGGTACAGATACGCAGTATTTT. Residues: CASAFLLGTDTQYF. The whole variable domain, remainder taken from reference TRBV2 and TRBJ2-3, is EPEVTQTPSHQVTQMGQEVILRCVPISNHLYFYWYRQILGQKVEFLVSFYNNEISEKSEIFDDQFSVERPDGSNFTLKIRSTKLEDSAMYFCASAFLLGTDTQYFGPGTRLTVL.

The gene calls are TRBV27 and TRBJ2-7; 9 bases match TRBD2. The CDR3 is made up of 14 amino acids. Trimming at V came to 4 bases and at J to 0 bases, leaving 1 base not matched to a gene. Germline V gene lookup returns CDR1 MNHEY and CDR2 SMNVEV (reference sequence). The CDR3 reads CASSWTSDSYEQYF. The CDR3 DNA is TGTGCCAGCAGTTGGACTAGCGACTCCTACGAGCAGTACTTC.

As DNA, the CDR3 is TGTGCCAGCTCACCGTACAATCAGCCCCAGCATTTT. Translated, it gives CASSPYNQPQHF. The V call is TRBV18, the J call TRBJ1-5, with unresolved D. Germline V gives CDR1 KGHSH, CDR2 LQKENI. The CDR3 runs to 12 residues. Trimming took 3 bases from V and 3 from J, leaving 3 bases between them.

The rearrangement joins TRBV23-1 to TRBJ1-1; D unresolved. TRBV23-1 is labeled an ORF, and its function is uncertain. The CDR3 has 14 residues. The V and J ends lost 3 bases and 1 base respectively, with 9 bases between them. CDR3 protein: CASSQDERNTEAFF. In DNA, the CDR3 is TGCGCCAGCAGTCAGGACGAGCGGAACACTGAAGCTTTCTTT.

CDR3 bases: TGTGCCAGCAGCTCCCGAGGACGGCTTCCTCCAGCAACTAATGAAAAACTGTTTTTT. Translating it yields CASSSRGRLPPATNEKLFF. The genes are TRBV7-2 and TRBJ1-4; D unresolved. Per the germline V gene, CDR1 is SGHTA and CDR2 is FQGNSA. This CDR3 has 19 residues. The ends were cut back, 4 bases at V and 0 bases at J, with 21 bases in the middle.

The chain joins TRBV6-5 to TRBJ1-3; no definite D call. V lost 7 bases to trimming and J lost 0 bases, with 10 bases between them. The CDR3 is made up of 14 amino acids. Germline V CDR1 and CDR2: MNHEY, SVGAGI. The CDR3 DNA sequence: TGTGCCAGCAAACATACAGCCTCTGGAAACACCATATATTTT. The encoded protein is CASKHTASGNTIYF.

The chain combines TRBV9 with TRBJ1-1, with D possibly matching TRBD1 (6 bases). This CDR3 is built from 15 residues. From germline, CDR1 is SGDLS and CDR2 YYNGEE. V gave up 0 bases and J gave up 6 bases, with 15 bases separating them. CDR3 nucleotide sequence: TGTGCCAGCAGCGTAGGAGGGGGAATCATTTCTGAAGCTTTCTTT. Translated, it gives CASSVGGGIISEAFF.

The rearrangement links TRBV7-2 to TRBJ2-7; the D is unclear. This CDR3 comprises 14 residues. The V gene lost 5 bases and the J gene lost 1 base, with 12 bases spanning the gap. Germline CDR1 and CDR2: SGHTA and FQGNSA. The CDR3 is CASSRGISSYEQYF. For the CDR3, the DNA is TGTGCCAGCAGCCGAGGAATAAGTTCCTACGAGCAGTACTTC.

The V gene is TRBV27, the J gene TRBJ2-1; D may match TRBD1 or TRBD2 (6 bases each). CDR1 is MNHEY and CDR2 is SMNVEV in the germline V gene (reference sequence). V was clipped by 5 bases and J by 4 bases, with 15 bases between them. The CDR3 extends over 15 amino acids. CDR3 loop: CASSLPGANYNEQFF. In DNA, the CDR3 is TGTGCCAGCAGTCTCCCGGGGGCTAATTACAATGAGCAGTTCTTC.

The genes are TRBV7-8 and TRBJ2-3, with D uncertain. Germline CDR1 reads SGHVS; CDR2 reads FQNEAQ. V gave up 1 base and J gave up 1 base, with 12 bases separating them. The CDR3 is 16 amino acids. CDR3 in amino acids: CASSLVGLYGTDTQYF. The CDR3 nucleotides read TGTGCCAGCAGCTTAGTGGGGTTGTATGGCACAGATACGCAGTATTTT.

J is TRBJ2-3 and V is TRBV27; no reliable D call. This CDR3 has 13 residues. V was clipped by 2 bases and J by 2 bases, with 5 bases between them. Per the germline V gene, CDR1 is MNHEY and CDR2 is SMNVEV (reference sequence). CDR3 bases: TGTGCCAGCAGTTTAACAGCCACAGATACGCAGTATTTT. Residues: CASSLTATDTQYF.

The V gene is TRBV4-1, the J gene TRBJ2-7; no clear D. Per germline, CDR1 MGHRA and CDR2 YSYEKL. V was cut by 0 bases and J by 2 bases, with 8 bases left in between. This CDR3 has 14 residues. The CDR3 spells CASSQEQITYEQYF. As DNA, the CDR3 is TGCGCCAGCAGCCAAGAACAGATAACCTACGAGCAGTACTTC.

V usage is TRBV28 and J usage is TRBJ2-2; TRBD2 matches at 9 bases. Trimming at V came to 7 bases and at J to 3 bases, leaving 6 bases not matched to a gene. The V gene's germline CDR1 is MDHEN and CDR2 SYDVKM. CDR3 length: 15 amino acids. The CDR3 protein is CASNGGRADTGELFF. The CDR3 nucleotides are TGTGCCAGCAATGGCGGGAGGGCCGACACCGGGGAGCTGTTTTTT.

The chain carries TRBV6-1 and TRBJ1-2; the match to TRBD1 covers 7 bases. From germline, CDR1 is MNHNS and CDR2 SASEGT. Unmatched junction bases numbered 12, after V lost 0 bases and J lost 8 bases. The CDR3 runs 16 residues. This chain's CDR3 is CASSEAFLSGGGGYTF. The CDR3 DNA reads TGTGCCAGCAGTGAAGCGTTTCTTTCAGGGGGTGGCGGCTACACCTTC.

This clone is medium-sized (0.01 to 0.1%) by share. V gene TRBV4-3 combines with J gene TRBJ2-6; maybe TRBD1 (6 bases). Trimming pared 3 bases from V and 2 bases from J, leaving 11 bases between. The CDR3 runs 16 residues. CDR1 is LGHNA, CDR2 YSLEER, per germline. CDR3 DNA sequence: TGCGCCAGCAGCCAGGAAGAGGGGGCTGGGGCCAACGTCCTGACTTTC. As protein: CASSQEEGAGANVLTF.

The gene calls are TRBV5-1 and TRBJ2-3; D is unclear. CDR1 and CDR2 from the germline V gene are SGHRS and YFSETQ. Trimming removed 0 bases from V and 4 bases from J, with 6 bases in between. The CDR3 is 13 amino acids. For the CDR3, the DNA is TGCGCCAGCAGCTTGGTCCCATCAGATACGCAGTATTTT. It codes for CASSLVPSDTQYF.

V gene TRBV2 combines with J gene TRBJ2-7, with 10 bases identical to TRBD2. This CDR3 region has 16 residues. Germline trimming cut 4 bases from V and 5 bases from J; bases unmatched to any gene: 11. Per germline, CDR1 SNHLY and CDR2 FYNNEI. CDR3 sequence: CASSVPLGLARDEQYF. The CDR3 DNA reads as TGTGCCAGCAGTGTCCCCTTGGGACTAGCGAGGGACGAGCAGTACTTC. Drawing the rest from reference TRBV2 and TRBJ2-7, the complete variable domain is EPEVTQTPSHQVTQMGQEVILRCVPISNHLYFYWYRQILGQKVEFLVSFYNNEISEKSEIFDDQFSVERPDGSNFTLKIRSTKLEDSAMYFCASSVPLGLARDEQYFGPGTRLTVT.

This chain joins TRBV6-5 and TRBJ1-1; 7 positions agree with TRBD1. Germline V gene sequence: CDR1 MNHEY, CDR2 SVGAGI. With 6 bases clipped from V and 0 bases from J, the junction kept 4 bases outside the gene matches. CDR3 size: 14 residues. The CDR3: CASSLTGLNTEAFF. DNA of the CDR3: TGTGCCAGCAGCTTGACAGGGTTGAACACTGAAGCTTTCTTT.

V gene TRBV19 combines with J gene TRBJ2-3, with TRBD2 identical over 7 bases. Germline V CDR1 and CDR2: LNHDA, SQIVND (reference sequence). The CDR3 spans 16 residues. With 1 base clipped from V and 2 bases from J, the junction kept 6 bases outside the gene matches. The CDR3 protein is CASSIVGGSHTDTQYF. The DNA for the CDR3 is TGTGCCAGTAGTATAGTGGGAGGGTCCCACACAGATACGCAGTATTTT. The full variable domain, with the rest looked up from reference TRBV19 and TRBJ2-3, is DGGITQSPKYLFRKEGQNVTLSCEQNLNHDAMYWYRQDPGQGLRLIYYSQIVNDFQKGDIAEGYSVSREKKESFPLTVTSAQKNPTAFYLCASSIVGGSHTDTQYFGPGTRLTVL.

The rearrangement joins TRBV5-1 to TRBJ1-4; D is perhaps TRBD1 (6 bases). The CDR3 has 15 amino acids. Germline CDR1 reads SGHRS; CDR2 reads YFSETQ. Trimming pared 0 bases from V and 6 bases from J, leaving 12 bases between. Written as DNA, the CDR3 is TGCGCCAGCAGCTTGGCGGGGGGGGCGGATGAAAAACTGTTTTTT. Its translation is CASSLAGGADEKLFF.

The V gene is TRBV7-2, the J gene TRBJ2-5, with TRBD1 matching 8 bases. The CDR3 is 16 residues long. From germline, CDR1 is SGHTA and CDR2 FQGNSA. V lost 1 base, J lost 2 bases, and 6 bases stayed unmatched. CDR3 in DNA: TGTGCCAGCAGCTTAGGCGGGACAGGAGAACAAGAGACCCAGTACTTC. It yields the protein CASSLGGTGEQETQYF.

The chain carries TRBV10-3 and TRBJ1-2; D unresolved. Looked up from germline, CDR1 is ENHRY and CDR2 is SYGVKD. Trimming removed 3 bases at V and 4 bases at J, with 12 bases between. The CDR3 has 14 residues. The DNA for the CDR3 is TGTGCCATCAGTGATTCACCAGACATCTATGGCTACACCTTC. As protein: CAISDSPDIYGYTF.

The rearrangement uses TRBV7-2 and TRBJ2-7; D unclear. Germline V CDR1 and CDR2: SGHTA, FQGNSA. The V end lost 0 bases, the J end lost 2 bases, and 11 bases lay between the germline ends. The CDR3 is 15 residues long. CDR3 nucleotide sequence: TGTGCCAGCAGCTTAGCGCGAGACCCAACCTACGAGCAGTACTTC. It specifies CASSLARDPTYEQYF.